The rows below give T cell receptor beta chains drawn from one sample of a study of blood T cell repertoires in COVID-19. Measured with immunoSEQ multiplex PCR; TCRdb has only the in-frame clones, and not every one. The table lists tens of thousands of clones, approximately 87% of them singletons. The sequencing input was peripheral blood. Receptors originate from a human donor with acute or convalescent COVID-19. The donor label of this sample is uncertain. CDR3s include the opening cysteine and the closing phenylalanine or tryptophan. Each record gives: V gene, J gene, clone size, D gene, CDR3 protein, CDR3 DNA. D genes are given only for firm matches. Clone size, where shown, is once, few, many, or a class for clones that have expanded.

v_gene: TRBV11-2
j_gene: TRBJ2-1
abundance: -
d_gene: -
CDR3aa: CASSLASYSFVEQFF
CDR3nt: TGTGCCAGCAGCTTAGCTTCGTATTCCTTCGTTGAGCAGTTCTTC

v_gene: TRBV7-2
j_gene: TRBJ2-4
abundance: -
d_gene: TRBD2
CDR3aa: CASSDPGLAGGLAKNIQYF
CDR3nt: TGTGCCAGCAGCGATCCGGGACTAGCGGGGGGTCTAGCCAAAAACATTCAGTACTTC

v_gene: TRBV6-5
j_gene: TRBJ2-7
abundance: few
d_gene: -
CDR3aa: CASHPSTGTFYEQYF
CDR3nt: TGTGCCAGCCACCCCTCGACAGGGACTTTTTACGAGCAGTACTTC

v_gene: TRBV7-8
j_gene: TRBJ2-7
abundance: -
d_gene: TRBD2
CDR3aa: CASSFLAGGTYEQYF
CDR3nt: TGTGCCAGCAGCTTTTTAGCGGGGGGGACCTACGAGCAGTACTTC

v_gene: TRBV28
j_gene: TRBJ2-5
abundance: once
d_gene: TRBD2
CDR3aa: CASLGTSRETQYF
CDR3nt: TGTGCCAGCCTAGGGACTAGCCGGGAGACCCAGTACTTC

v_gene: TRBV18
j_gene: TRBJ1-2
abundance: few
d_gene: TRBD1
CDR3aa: CASSPFSTGSTYGYTF
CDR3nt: TGTGCCAGCTCACCATTTTCGACAGGGTCGACCTATGGCTACACCTTC

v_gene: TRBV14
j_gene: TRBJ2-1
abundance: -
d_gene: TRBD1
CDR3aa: CASSQQTGSEQFF
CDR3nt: TGTGCCAGCAGCCAACAGACAGGGTCTGAGCAGTTCTTC

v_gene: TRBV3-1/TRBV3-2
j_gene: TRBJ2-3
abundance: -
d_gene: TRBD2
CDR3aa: CASSYSLLAGWADTQYF
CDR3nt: TGTGCCAGCTCTTACTCCCTCCTAGCGGGGTGGGCAGATACGCAGTATTTT

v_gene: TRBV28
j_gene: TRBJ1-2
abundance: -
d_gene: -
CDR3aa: CASSFQGGYGYTF
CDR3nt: TGTGCCAGCAGCTTTCAGGGAGGTTATGGCTACACCTTC

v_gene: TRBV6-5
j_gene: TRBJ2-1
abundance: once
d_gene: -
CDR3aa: CASSYSDSLPYNEQFF
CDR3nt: TGTGCCAGCAGTTACTCGGACTCTCTACCGTACAATGAGCAGTTCTTC